Following are 5 T cell receptor beta chains from one sample sequenced in a study of shared T cell receptors in the human thymus. TCRdb's copy holds only in-frame clones and misses some; the assay was immunoSEQ multiplex PCR. The sample holds approximately 490,000 clones, about 80% seen once. The sample was also reused in another study, on human thymus T cells.

The sample consisted of thymocytes. The receptors here all came from a boy younger than two with a congenital heart defect.

The V call is TRBV6-5, the J call TRBJ2-7; 9 nucleotides match TRBD1. The CDR3 has 15 residues. Germline trimming cut 5 bases from V and 6 bases from J; bases unmatched to any gene: 11. CDR1 is MNHEY, CDR2 SVGAGI, per germline. Written as DNA, the CDR3 is TGTGCCAGCAGTCCCCAAGGACAGGGGTTGAGCGAGCAGTACTTC. This codes for CASSPQGQGLSEQYF.

The chain carries TRBV18 and TRBJ2-2, with 7 positions matching TRBD2. The ends lost 3 bases at V and 0 bases at J; junction bases unmatched: 7. The germline gives CDR1 KGHSH, CDR2 LQKENI. The CDR3 loop spans 17 amino acids. The CDR3 sequence: CASSPPSGGANTGELFF. The CDR3, as DNA: TGTGCCAGCTCACCTCCTAGCGGAGGCGCGAACACCGGGGAGCTGTTTTTT.

V is TRBV29-1 and J is TRBJ2-7; 7 positions agree with TRBD2. Germline CDR1 reads SQVTM; CDR2 reads ANQGSEA. Unmatched junction bases numbered 12, after V lost 5 bases and J lost 2 bases. CDR3 length: 15 amino acids. The CDR3 sequence: CSVTPFGRPPYEQYF. The CDR3 nucleotides are TGCAGCGTTACCCCCTTCGGGAGGCCCCCCTACGAGCAGTACTTC.

On this clone: Other DNA variants within this sample encode the same CDR3. This chain uses TRBV28 with TRBJ2-1; 9 bases are shared with TRBD2. The germline V gene has CDR1 MDHEN and CDR2 SYDVKM. The CDR3 length is 17 residues. The V segment lost 7 bases and the J segment 3 bases; nucleotides outside the gene matches: 13. CDR3 sequence: CASIHRTRTSVYNEQFF. In DNA, the CDR3 is TGTGCCAGCATCCACCGGACGAGGACTAGCGTCTACAATGAGCAGTTCTTC.

This chain joins TRBV18 and TRBJ2-2, with 9 bases lining up with TRBD1. Germline V gene data show CDR1 as KGHSH and CDR2 as LQKENI. The CDR3 totals 17 residues. V shed 1 base and J 3 bases; nucleotides not matched to a gene: 6. The CDR3 protein is CASSPRKGQGDTGELFF. CDR3 DNA sequence: TGTGCCAGCTCACCACGAAAGGGACAGGGAGACACCGGGGAGCTGTTTTTT.